This TCR beta chain was captured by sequencing in a study of technical replicates of blood from a handful of donors. Some clones are missing from TCRdb's copy, which holds only in-frame ones; the method was immunoSEQ multiplex PCR. The data contain roughly 82,000 clones, around nine tenths of them seen just once; the ten biggest clones take up approximately 0.28%. Germline V gene data show CDR1 as SGHRS and CDR2 as YFSETQ. This CDR3 spans 14 amino acids. V was trimmed by 4 bases and J by 3 bases, leaving 13 bases between them. This clone was observed a single time. This chain links TRBV5-1 with TRBJ1-2; D possibly corresponds to TRBD1 (5 bases). Sequences were obtained from T cells isolated from PBMCs. The receptor's source is a human donor in good health. This chain's CDR3 is CASSPLTGDYGYTF. CDR3 coding DNA: TGCGCCAGCAGCCCGCTCACAGGTGACTATGGCTACACCTTC.